Listed below are T cell receptor beta chains from one sample, sequenced in a study of response to subunit inactivated influenza vaccine. TCRdb re-analysed the RT-PCR reads in MiXCR, keeping a single row per CDR3 protein. The data show roughly 570,000 distinct CDR3 sequences, 10% to 15% seen once. The sample was PBMCs from blood, taken 45 days after vaccination. Every receptor here comes from a man between 50 and 59 years old who received an inactivated influenza vaccine. CDR3s include the opening cysteine and the closing phenylalanine or tryptophan.

V gene	J gene	CDR3 length	CDR3 protein
TRBV4-3	TRBJ2-1	15	CASSRADGAANEQFF
TRBV6-2/TRBV6-3	TRBJ2-1	16	CASSWEFAERRNEQFF
TRBV28	TRBJ2-3	13	CASSLKVFDTQYF
TRBV11-2	TRBJ2-5	14	CASSPGFPQETQYF
TRBV28	TRBJ2-7	14	CVSTPGTVNYEQYF
TRBV7-9	TRBJ2-5	14	CASTLDRGPETQYF
TRBV18	TRBJ2-7	15	CASSPVQAGGREQYF
TRBV5-1	TRBJ1-4	14	CASSFLPANEKLFF
TRBV6-1	TRBJ2-7	14	CASSEGRQKNEQYF
TRBV7-9	TRBJ2-5	16	CASSSTSGGFQETQYF
TRBV9	TRBJ2-7	15	CASSVSSGGPYEQYF
TRBV7-9	TRBJ1-5	15	CASSSGQSRDQPQHF
TRBV20-1	TRBJ1-1	13	CSASDRVNTEAFF
TRBV7-9	TRBJ1-1	14	CASSRGARGTEAFF
TRBV15	TRBJ2-3	15	CATSRVSGATDTQYF
TRBV4-1	TRBJ2-6	18	CASSQGRRGQSGANVLTF
TRBV12-3/TRBV12-4	TRBJ2-5	14	CASSLSQLQETQYF
TRBV20-1	TRBJ1-5	12	CSATRGGQPQHF
TRBV28	TRBJ2-3	14	CASSADWDPDTQYF
TRBV29-1	TRBJ2-1	10	CSVDRIIEFF
TRBV6-2/TRBV6-3	TRBJ2-1	11	CASSPAYEQFF
TRBV18	TRBJ2-7	13	CASSPASFYEQYF
TRBV6-2/TRBV6-3	TRBJ1-1	13	CASSRGVGTEAFF
TRBV7-8	TRBJ2-7	14	CASSLRGSGDEQYF
TRBV15	TRBJ2-7	15	CATSRGGQGIDEQYF
TRBV7-8	TRBJ2-7	15	CASSLKSSRLYEQYF
TRBV5-1	TRBJ2-5	14	CASSGRDSEETQYF
TRBV12-3/TRBV12-4	TRBJ2-5	15	CASSSGAQIKETQYF
TRBV12-3/TRBV12-4	TRBJ2-5	14	CASALAGDQETQYF
TRBV7-3	TRBJ2-1	15	CASSLTSGRNNEQFF
TRBV5-1	TRBJ2-7	14	CASSLGQFKSEQYF
TRBV12-3/TRBV12-4	TRBJ1-1	10	CASSHSEAFF
TRBV6-2/TRBV6-3	TRBJ2-3	14	CASKMDQGGGPQYF
TRBV12-3/TRBV12-4	TRBJ1-3	14	CASSPLRSGNTIYF
TRBV28	TRBJ2-1	14	CASSPVGVYNEQFF
TRBV24-1	TRBJ2-5	13	CATSRGSQETQYF
TRBV7-8	TRBJ1-2	14	CASSLPGSSYGYTF